Included here is one T cell receptor (beta chain) sequence, with context. One end of the junction varies from germline; a read error may be responsible. This entry is derived from a study of T-cell memory formation after mild COVID-19. Germline V gene data show CDR1 as SNHLY and CDR2 as FYNNEI. The CDR3 is 13 residues long. MiXCR, applied by TCRdb to the 5' RACE reads, yields one record per CDR3 protein. The sample includes some 450,000 distinct CDR3 sequences, 15% to 20% of them seen just once. The sequence was obtained from a man between 18 and 29 years old who had mild COVID-19 (a few samples of this study predate the infection). Cell type and time point are not known. The V and J genes are TRBV2 and TRBJ2-2; D is possibly TRBD1 (6 bases). Sequencing was done on a sample of PBMCs or a T cell subset sorted from them (not recorded which). The CDR3 nucleotides are TGTGCCAGCGGGGGCACGAACACCTGGGAGCTGTTTTTT. As protein: CASGGTNTWELFF.